Presented here are 24 T cell receptor beta chains from one specimen sequenced in a study of vaccination and CD4 T cells after COVID-19. For these TCRs, the target antigens are not known. Oncomine TCR Beta short-read sequencing was applied to DNA from cultured CD4+ T cells. A single record per CDR3 protein comes from TCRdb applying MiXCR to the PCR reads. The sample holds about 5,400 distinct CDR3 sequences; around 34% are singletons and the top ten take about 26%. Treatment reported: approximately 11-day PBMC culture with coronavirus spike peptide pools or control peptides (ViraFEST assay). The unexposed donor gave CD4+ T cells before the COVID-19 pandemic (2011-2018). Sample: CD4+ T cells from blood, cultured in vitro. These receptors were obtained from a human donor in good health.

This chain joins TRBV12-3 or TRBV12-4 and TRBJ1-6, with TRBD1 as a possible D gene (6 bases). The V gene lost 3 bases and the J gene lost 6 bases, with 9 bases spanning the gap. The CDR3 spans 14 residues. CDR3 in amino acids: CASSLGRGNSPLHF. CDR3 coding DNA: TGTGCCAGCAGTTTGGGCAGGGGTAATTCACCCCTCCACTTT.

Here the CDR3 DNA reads TGTGCCAGTAGTAATCCGGGACAGGAATATGGCTACACCTTC. It specifies CASSNPGQEYGYTF. The chain combines TRBV19 with TRBJ1-2; 8 nucleotides align to TRBD1. This CDR3 contains 14 residues. Germline CDR1 is LNHDA and CDR2 is SQIVND (reference sequence). V shed 4 bases, J shed 5 bases, and the junction held 6 bases outside the gene matches.

Only a few counts were recorded for this clonotype. The genes are TRBV27 and TRBJ1-2; no firm D call. V lost 7 bases, J lost 3 bases, and 12 bases lay in between. The CDR3 consists of 13 residues. Germline CDR1 MNHEY, CDR2 SMNVEV (reference sequence). The CDR3 loop is CASTRAGHYGYTF. CDR3 DNA sequence: TGTGCCAGCACTCGTGCCGGGCACTATGGCTACACCTTC.

This chain connects TRBV20-1 to TRBJ1-2; 9 bases match TRBD1. The CDR3 has 14 amino acids. J gave up 8 bases and V 5 bases, and 12 bases lay outside the gene matches. Germline-derived CDR1 and CDR2 are DFQATT and SNEGSKA (reference sequence). The CDR3 protein is CSAGPTGTGRGYTF. The CDR3 nucleotides are TGCAGTGCTGGACCAACCGGGACAGGGAGAGGCTACACCTTC.

The V call is TRBV11-2, the J call TRBJ2-7; the D gene is possibly TRBD1 (6 bases). This CDR3 spans 13 amino acids. V shed 0 bases and J shed 12 bases, with 15 bases lying between them. Germline V lookup: CDR1 SGHAT, CDR2 FQNNGV. CDR3 sequence: CASSLDRQARRYF. Here the CDR3 DNA reads TGTGCCAGCAGCTTAGACAGACAGGCCCGGCGGTACTTC.

V gene TRBV30 combines with J gene TRBJ2-5; tentatively, D is TRBD1 (6 bases). This CDR3 contains 12 residues. Trimming pared 5 bases from V and 3 bases from J, leaving 10 bases between. Germline lookup yields CDR1 GTSNPN and CDR2 SVGIG (reference sequence). As DNA, the CDR3 is TGTGCCTGGGGACAGACAAAAGAGACCCAGTACTTC. Translated, it gives CAWGQTKETQYF.

The V and J genes are TRBV11-2 and TRBJ2-7, with no clear D. The length of the CDR3 is 13 residues. V was pared by 1 base and J by 6 bases, with 10 bases between. The germline CDR1 and CDR2 sequences are SGHAT and FQNNGV. DNA for the CDR3: TGTGCCAGCAGCTTAGGAGTAACGGGCGAGCAGTACTTC. Amino acid sequence: CASSLGVTGEQYF. Using reference TRBV11-2 and TRBJ2-7 for the parts outside the CDR3, the full variable domain is EAGVAQSPRYKIIEKRQSVAFWCNPISGHATLYWYQQILGQGPKLLIQFQNNGVVDDSQLPKDRFSAERLKGVDSTLKIQPAKLEDSAVYLCASSLGVTGEQYFGPGTRLTVT.

The chain carries TRBV19 and TRBJ2-2; tentatively, D is TRBD2 (6 bases). Germline values: CDR1 LNHDA, CDR2 SQIVND (reference sequence). The V end lost 5 bases, the J end lost 4 bases, and 14 bases lay between the germline ends. The CDR3 is 15 residues long. The CDR3 loop reads CASSESERVTGELFF. The DNA of the CDR3 is TGTGCCAGTAGTGAGTCGGAGCGGGTCACCGGGGAGCTGTTTTTT.

V is TRBV6-1 and J is TRBJ2-3; D is possibly TRBD2 (5 bases). CDR3 length: 15 residues. Trimming removed 4 bases at V and 1 base at J, with 12 bases between. The germline gives CDR1 MNHNS, CDR2 SASEGT. In DNA, the CDR3 is TGTGCCAGCAGTGGGGAGATGGGCGGCACAGATACGCAGTATTTT. Encoded protein: CASSGEMGGTDTQYF.

The table lists this clonotype with a few counts. The genes are TRBV19 and TRBJ1-2; D perhaps matches TRBD1 (6 bases). V lost 6 bases and J 4 bases, leaving 21 bases between the germline ends. This CDR3 region has 16 residues. The germline V gene has CDR1 LNHDA and CDR2 SQIVND (reference sequence). CDR3 nucleotides: TGTGCCAGTAGATCTAAAGAGTTGGGGGGCCTCTATGGCTACACCTTC. Translated: CASRSKELGGLYGYTF.

V and J are TRBV6-5 and TRBJ1-1; no reliable D call. Between the trimmed V and J ends, which lost 0 bases and 4 bases, there was a span of 9 bases. Looked up from germline, CDR1 is MNHEY and CDR2 is SVGAGI. This CDR3 comprises 14 residues. This CDR3 is CASSYSKGSTEAFF. Written as DNA, the CDR3 is TGTGCCAGCAGTTACTCGAAGGGATCCACTGAAGCTTTCTTT.

This clonotype counts as large. The chain recombines TRBV6-5 with TRBJ1-2, with TRBD1 identical over 12 bases. This CDR3 contains 15 residues. Germline loops: CDR1 MNHEY, CDR2 SVGAGI. The junction had 7 bases not matched to a gene; V was cut back by 4 bases and J by 7 bases. Here the CDR3 reads CASSSHGTGGSGYTF. The CDR3 bases are TGTGCCAGCAGTTCACACGGGACAGGGGGCAGTGGCTACACCTTC.

The V call is TRBV6-4, the J call TRBJ2-3, with 8 bases lining up with TRBD2. The CDR3 consists of 15 residues. V lost 3 bases and J lost 1; bases outside the gene matches: 3. The germline CDR1 and CDR2 sequences are MRHNA and SNTAGT. The CDR3 loop is CASSEGTSGTDTQYF. The CDR3 coding sequence is TGTGCCAGCAGTGAAGGGACTAGTGGCACAGATACGCAGTATTTT.

This clonotype has a handful of counts. The V and J genes are TRBV6-4 and TRBJ1-1; D perhaps matches TRBD1 (5 bases). V was shortened by 5 bases and J by 3 bases, with 13 bases between the two germline ends. The CDR3 loop spans 14 amino acids. The V gene's germline CDR1 is MRHNA and CDR2 SNTAGT. CDR3 residues: CASSRTRGDTEAFF. CDR3 nucleotide sequence: TGTGCCAGCAGTCGGACTCGAGGGGACACTGAAGCTTTCTTT.

This clonotype was recorded once. The rearrangement uses TRBV5-1 and TRBJ2-5, with 8 bases aligning to TRBD1. Germline V gene sequence: CDR1 SGHRS, CDR2 YFSETQ. V lost 0 bases to trimming and J lost 3 bases; unmatched junction nucleotides: 4. The CDR3 extends over 15 amino acids. The CDR3 DNA follows: TGCGCCAGCAGCTTGGGACAGGGGACGGAAGAGACCCAGTACTTC. Protein sequence: CASSLGQGTEETQYF. Supplemented by reference TRBV5-1 and TRBJ2-5, the full variable domain reads KAGVTQTPRYLIKTRGQQVTLSCSPISGHRSVSWYQQTPGQGLQFLFEYFSETQRNKGNFPGRFSGRQFSNSRSEMNVSTLELGDSALYLCASSLGQGTEETQYFGPGTRLLVL.

This chain links TRBV6-2 or TRBV6-3 with TRBJ1-1; 10 bases agree with TRBD1. Germline assignment: CDR1 MNHEY and CDR2 SVGEGT. V was pared by 6 bases and J by 6 bases, with 10 bases of the junction left unmatched. The CDR3 loop spans 15 amino acids. Here the CDR3 reads CASRAPGQGKPEAFF. CDR3 nucleotide sequence: TGTGCCAGCAGGGCCCCGGGACAGGGGAAGCCTGAAGCTTTCTTT.

V gene TRBV27 combines with J gene TRBJ1-6, with D tentatively TRBD1 (5 bases). Germline V lookup: CDR1 MNHEY, CDR2 SMNVEV (reference sequence). Deletions cut 1 base from V and 9 bases from J, with 16 bases between. The CDR3 consists of 16 residues. The CDR3: CASSLFSGGGGSPLHF. The DNA for the CDR3 is TGTGCCAGCAGTTTATTCTCCGGGGGAGGTGGTTCACCCCTCCACTTT.

This clonotype showed up just a few times. This rearrangement joins TRBV15 to TRBJ2-3; D is ambiguous. The CDR3 consists of 18 residues. V dropped 3 bases and J dropped 0 bases, with 19 bases sitting between them. From germline, CDR1 is LNHNV and CDR2 YYDKDF (reference sequence). In DNA, the CDR3 is TGTGCCACCAGCAGGGTGGGGTCGTGGCAGGAAAGCACAGATACGCAGTATTTT. This codes for CATSRVGSWQESTDTQYF.

The chain joins TRBV5-1 to TRBJ1-2; no reliable D call. Germline CDR1 reads SGHRS; CDR2 reads YFSETQ. V lost 0 bases, J lost 2 bases, and 5 bases lay in between. This CDR3 is 13 amino acids long. The CDR3 protein is CASSLGKNYGYTF. For the CDR3, the DNA is TGCGCCAGCAGCTTGGGGAAGAACTATGGCTACACCTTC.

The rearrangement joins TRBV6-5 to TRBJ1-3; no clear D. The germline V gene has CDR1 MNHEY and CDR2 SVGAGI. This CDR3 is 16 amino acids long. The ends were cut back, 4 bases at V and 3 bases at J, with 16 bases in the middle. The CDR3 DNA reads TGTGCCAGCAGTTTATCCCTCCCCGGGCGTGGAAACACCATATATTTT. Translating it yields CASSLSLPGRGNTIYF.

The gene calls are TRBV19 and TRBJ1-2, with 7 bases that match TRBD1. Germline V gene sequence: CDR1 LNHDA, CDR2 SQIVND (reference sequence). V shed 5 bases, J shed 4 bases, and the junction held 4 bases outside the gene matches. The CDR3 contains 13 residues. CDR3 bases: TGTGCCAGTAGTGTACAGGGGATCTATGGCTACACCTTC. It is translated as CASSVQGIYGYTF.

The chain has TRBV6-4 and TRBJ2-2; 11 nucleotides align to TRBD2. Germline V gene lookup returns CDR1 MRHNA and CDR2 SNTAGT. The CDR3 totals 14 residues. V was clipped by 6 bases and J by 3 bases; unmatched bases: 0. CDR3 nucleotide sequence: TGTGCCAGCAGACTAGCGGGGGACACCGGGGAGCTGTTTTTT. It yields the protein CASRLAGDTGELFF.

This clonotype has just a few counts. V and J are TRBV10-3 and TRBJ1-2; a possible D gene is TRBD1 (6 bases). The CDR3 contains 15 residues. Germline CDR1 is ENHRY and CDR2 is SYGVKD. The V end lost 6 bases, the J end lost 2 bases, and 16 bases lay between the germline ends. CDR3: CAIRWTGQGNYGYTF. The DNA for the CDR3 is TGTGCCATCAGGTGGACTGGGCAGGGGAACTATGGCTACACCTTC.

To note about this clonotype: A read error may account for a junction end that differs from germline. V usage is TRBV30 and J usage is TRBJ1-1; the D is unclear. Germline-derived CDR1 and CDR2 are GTSNPN and SVGIG (reference sequence). CDR3 size: 11 residues. The CDR3 nucleotides read TGTGCCTGGAGTCGATTGGAGAGGTTGGACTTT. Protein: CAWSRLERLDF.